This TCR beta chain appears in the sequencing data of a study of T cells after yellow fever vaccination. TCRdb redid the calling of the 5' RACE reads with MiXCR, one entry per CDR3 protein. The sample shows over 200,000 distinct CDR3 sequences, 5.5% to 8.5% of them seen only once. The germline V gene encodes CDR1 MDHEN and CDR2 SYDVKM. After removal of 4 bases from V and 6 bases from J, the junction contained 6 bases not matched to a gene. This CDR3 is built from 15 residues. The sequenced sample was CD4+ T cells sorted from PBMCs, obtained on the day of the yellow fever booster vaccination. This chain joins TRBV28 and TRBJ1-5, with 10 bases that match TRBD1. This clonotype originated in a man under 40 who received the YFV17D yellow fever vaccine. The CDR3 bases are TGTGCCAGCAGTTCATCGGGACAGGGGCCTCAGCCCCAGCATTTT. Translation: CASSSSGQGPQPQHF. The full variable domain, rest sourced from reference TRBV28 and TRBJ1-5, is DVKVTQSSRYLVKRTGEKVFLECVQDMDHENMFWYRQDPGLGLRLIYFSYDVKMKEKGDIPEGYSVSREKKERFSLILESASTNQTSMYLCASSSSGQGPQPQHFGDGTRLSIL.